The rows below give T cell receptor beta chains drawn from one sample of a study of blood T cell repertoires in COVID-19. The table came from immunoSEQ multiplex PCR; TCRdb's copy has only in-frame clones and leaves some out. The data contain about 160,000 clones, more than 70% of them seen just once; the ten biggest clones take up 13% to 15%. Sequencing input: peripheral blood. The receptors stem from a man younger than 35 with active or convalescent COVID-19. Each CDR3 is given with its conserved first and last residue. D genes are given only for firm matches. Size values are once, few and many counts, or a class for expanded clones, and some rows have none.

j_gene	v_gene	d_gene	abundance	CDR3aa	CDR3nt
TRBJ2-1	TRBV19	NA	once	CASSIGWSSARSNEQFF	TGTGCCAGTAGTATAGGGTGGAGTAGCGCCCGCAGCAATGAGCAGTTCTTC
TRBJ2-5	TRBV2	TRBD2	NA	CASSDVRGYGETQYF	TGTGCCAGCAGTGATGTGCGGGGGTACGGGGAGACCCAGTACTTC
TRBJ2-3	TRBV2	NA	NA	CASSLSTDTQYF	TGTGCCAGCAGCCTTAGCACAGATACGCAGTATTTT
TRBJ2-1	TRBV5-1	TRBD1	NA	CASSLARQGADYNEQFF	TGCGCCAGCAGCTTGGCGAGACAGGGGGCCGACTACAATGAGCAGTTCTTC
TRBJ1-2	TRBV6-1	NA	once	CASSDPRGNYGYTF	TGTGCCAGCAGTGACCCAAGGGGTAACTATGGCTACACCTTC
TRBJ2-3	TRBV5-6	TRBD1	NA	CASSLGTGTDTQYF	TGTGCCAGCAGCTTGGGGACAGGGACAGATACGCAGTATTTT
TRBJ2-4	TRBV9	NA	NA	CASSVGWTEGLAKNIQYF	TGTGCCAGCAGCGTAGGGTGGACAGAAGGATTAGCCAAAAACATTCAGTACTTC
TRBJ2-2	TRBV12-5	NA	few	CASGLVIDGRLDTGELFF	TGTGCTAGTGGTTTGGTAATAGATGGGAGACTCGACACCGGGGAGCTGTTTTTT
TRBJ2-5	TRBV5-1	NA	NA	CASSLAGHHSQETQYF	TGCGCCAGCAGCTTGGCGGGACACCACTCACAAGAGACCCAGTACTTC
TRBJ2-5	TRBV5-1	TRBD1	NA	CASSLVQGRTQYF	TGCGCCAGCAGCTTGGTACAGGGGAGGACCCAGTACTTC
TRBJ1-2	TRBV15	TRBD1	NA	CATSRDGTGDPQGGYTF	TGTGCCACCAGCAGAGATGGGACAGGGGACCCCCAGGGGGGCTACACCTTC
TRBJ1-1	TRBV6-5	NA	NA	CASSLMNTEAFF	TGTGCCAGCAGTCTAATGAACACTGAAGCTTTCTTT
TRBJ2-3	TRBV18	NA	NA	CASSHGGGLDTQYF	TGTGCCAGCTCTCATGGGGGGGGCTTGGATACGCAGTATTTT
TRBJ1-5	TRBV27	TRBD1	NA	CASSLTRDSYQPQHF	TGTGCCAGCAGTTTAACAAGGGACAGTTATCAGCCCCAGCATTTT
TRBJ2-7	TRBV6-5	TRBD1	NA	CASSYSWTGVGEQYF	TGTGCCAGCAGTTACTCGTGGACAGGGGTTGGTGAGCAGTACTTC
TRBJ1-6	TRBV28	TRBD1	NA	CASSSGQGDNSPLHF	TGTGCCAGCAGTTCGGGACAGGGGGATAATTCACCCCTCCACTTT
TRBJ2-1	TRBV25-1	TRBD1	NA	CASSEYGTGSDEQFF	TGTGCCAGCAGTGAATATGGGACAGGGTCTGATGAGCAGTTCTTC
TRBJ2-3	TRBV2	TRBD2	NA	CASDPGLAGGQGTDTQYF	TGTGCCAGCGACCCGGGACTAGCGGGGGGGCAAGGCACAGATACGCAGTATTTT
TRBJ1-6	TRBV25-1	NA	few	CASSPGTHYNSPLHF	TGTGCCAGCTCCCCTGGGACACACTATAATTCACCCCTCCACTTT
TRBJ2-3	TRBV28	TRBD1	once	CASPPTGTGITDTQYF	TGTGCCAGCCCCCCTACCGGGACAGGAATCACAGATACGCAGTATTTT
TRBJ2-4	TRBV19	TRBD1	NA	CASSIDLPGGGQNIQYF	TGTGCCAGTAGTATAGATCTGCCAGGGGGCGGGCAAAACATTCAGTACTTC
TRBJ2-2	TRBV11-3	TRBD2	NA	CASSVGLTHSGELFF	TGTGCCAGCAGCGTGGGACTAACCCACAGCGGGGAGCTGTTTTTT
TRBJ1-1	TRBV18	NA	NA	CASSPRAGDTEAFF	TGTGCCAGCTCACCTAGAGCCGGGGACACTGAAGCTTTCTTT
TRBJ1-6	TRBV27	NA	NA	CASQGLNHNSPLHF	TGTGCCAGCCAGGGGCTTAACCATAATTCACCCCTCCACTTT
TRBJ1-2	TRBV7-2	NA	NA	CASSLQEVYGYTF	TGTGCCAGCAGCTTACAGGAGGTCTATGGCTACACCTTC
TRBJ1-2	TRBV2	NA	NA	CASSEGGRIGEYGYTF	TGTGCCAGCAGCGAGGGTGGACGAATTGGGGAATATGGCTACACCTTC
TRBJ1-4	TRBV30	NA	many	CAWSWLGGRTNEKLFF	TGTGCCTGGAGTTGGTTAGGAGGACGGACTAATGAAAAACTGTTTTTT
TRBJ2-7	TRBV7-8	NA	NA	CASSLAKAGKYYEQYF	TGTGCCAGCAGCTTAGCGAAGGCAGGGAAATACTACGAGCAGTACTTC
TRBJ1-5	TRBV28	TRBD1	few	CASSSDRGVQPQHF	TGTGCCAGCAGTTCAGACAGGGGTGTACAGCCCCAGCATTTT
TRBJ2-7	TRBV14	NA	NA	CASSQVGGRSAPGLEQYF	TGTGCCAGCAGCCAAGTGGGGGGGCGGAGCGCCCCAGGGTTGGAGCAGTACTTC
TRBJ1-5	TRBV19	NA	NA	CASSPELYASQHF	TGTGCCAGTAGTCCTGAGCTCTATGCGTCCCAGCATTTT
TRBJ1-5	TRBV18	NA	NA	CASSLDSRNQPQHF	TGTGCCAGCTCACTGGACAGCCGCAATCAGCCCCAGCATTTT
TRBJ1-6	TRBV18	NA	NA	CASSPRGAGDNSPLHF	TGTGCCAGCTCACCGCGTGGGGCAGGTGATAATTCACCCCTCCACTTT
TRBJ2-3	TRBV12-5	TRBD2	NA	CASGLGSAGDTDTQYF	TGTGCTAGTGGTTTGGGGTCGGCGGGGGACACAGATACGCAGTATTTT
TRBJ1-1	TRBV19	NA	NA	CASRWEAGRDTEAFF	TGTGCCAGTAGATGGGAGGCAGGGAGAGACACTGAAGCTTTCTTT
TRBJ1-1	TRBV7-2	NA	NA	CASSLSRAADTEAFF	TGTGCCAGCAGCTTATCACGTGCAGCGGACACTGAAGCTTTCTTT
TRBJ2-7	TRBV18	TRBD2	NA	CASSPGLSQNAYEQYF	TGTGCCAGCTCCCCGGGACTATCCCAGAACGCCTACGAGCAGTACTTC
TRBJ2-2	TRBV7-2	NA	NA	CASSLAKGEIGELFF	TGTGCCAGCAGCTTAGCGAAAGGGGAAATCGGGGAGCTGTTTTTT
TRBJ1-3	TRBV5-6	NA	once	CASSAPWASGNTIYF	TGTGCCAGCAGCGCCCCGTGGGCGTCCGGAAACACCATATATTTT
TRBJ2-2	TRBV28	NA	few	CASSSAGQNTGELFF	TGTGCCAGCAGTTCCGCTGGACAGAACACCGGGGAGCTGTTTTTT
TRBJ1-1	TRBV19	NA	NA	CASASAKQGRNTEAFF	TGTGCCAGCGCTAGTGCGAAACAGGGTCGTAATACTGAAGCTTTCTTT
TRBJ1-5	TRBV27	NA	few	CASSVNSNQPQHF	TGTGCCAGCAGTGTTAATAGCAATCAGCCCCAGCATTTT
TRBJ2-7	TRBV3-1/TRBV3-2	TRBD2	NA	CASRYSGGAYEQYF	TGTGCCAGCAGGTATAGCGGGGGAGCCTACGAGCAGTACTTC
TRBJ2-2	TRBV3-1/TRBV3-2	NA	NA	CASSQGRYGDFLNTGELFF	TGTGCCAGCAGCCAAGGAAGATACGGGGACTTTTTAAACACCGGGGAGCTGTTTTTT
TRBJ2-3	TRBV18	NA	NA	CASSPRDTDTQYF	TGTGCCAGCTCACCACGAGACACAGATACGCAGTATTTT
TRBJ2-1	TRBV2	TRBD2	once	CASSPRLAGGRNEQFF	TGTGCCAGCAGTCCCCGACTAGCGGGAGGGCGGAATGAGCAGTTCTTC
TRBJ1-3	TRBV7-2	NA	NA	CASSQRGSGNTIYF	TGTGCCAGCAGCCAGAGAGGCTCTGGAAACACCATATATTTT
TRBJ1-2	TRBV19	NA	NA	CASKLGGNYGYTF	TGTGCCAGTAAGCTGGGGGGGAACTATGGCTACACCTTC